The rows below give T cell receptor beta chains drawn from one sample of a study of control samples from healthy donors and cancer patients. Profiling relied on immunoSEQ multiplex PCR, and the TCRdb table lists in-frame clones only, not all of them. Of about 130,000 clones in the sample, 92% are singletons; the top ten hold 4.5% to 7%. The sample comprised blood. Source of these receptors: a man younger than 35 in good health. CDR3s include the opening cysteine and the closing phenylalanine or tryptophan. The D gene is left open where the match is weak. Size values are once, few and many counts, or a class for expanded clones, and some rows have none.

D gene | J gene | clone size | V gene | CDR3 DNA | CDR3 protein
- | TRBJ1-2 | - | TRBV19 | TGTGCCACCCGGGAGTCCTATGGCTACACCTTC | CATRESYGYTF
TRBD2 | TRBJ2-7 | - | TRBV4-1 | TGCGCCAGCAGCCAAGTACTAGCGGGGGTTACCTACGAGCAGTACTTC | CASSQVLAGVTYEQYF
- | TRBJ2-7 | once | TRBV3-1/TRBV3-2 | TGTGCCAGCAGCCAAGGGACAGACTTGACCTACGAGCAGTACTTC | CASSQGTDLTYEQYF
TRBD1 | TRBJ2-1 | - | TRBV7-9 | TGTGCCAGCAGCTTAGACCGAGGTGGACAGGGTGATGATGAGCAGTTCTTC | CASSLDRGGQGDDEQFF
- | TRBJ1-1 | - | TRBV19 | TGTGCCAGTACTCTAGGGCTTTTGGGCACTGAAGCTTTCTTT | CASTLGLLGTEAFF
- | TRBJ2-5 | - | TRBV2 | TGTGCCAGCAGTGAAGGGGACCTCCGGGAGACCCAGTACTTC | CASSEGDLRETQYF
- | TRBJ2-7 | - | TRBV6-5 | TGTGCCAGCAGGAAAGGGCCGGCCTACGAGCAGTACTTC | CASRKGPAYEQYF
- | TRBJ2-2 | - | TRBV7-2 | TGTGCCAGCAGCCCAGGGACTTTCTCGAGGACCGGGGAGCTGTTTTTT | CASSPGTFSRTGELFF
- | TRBJ2-5 | - | TRBV5-6 | TGTGCCAGCAGTAGCGGACCCCAGAGGGAGACCCAGTACTTC | CASSSGPQRETQYF
TRBD2 | TRBJ2-1 | once | TRBV2 | TGTGCCAGCAATGACGTGGGACTAGCGGGAGTCCCCTACAATGAGCAGTTCTTC | CASNDVGLAGVPYNEQFF
- | TRBJ2-5 | - | TRBV27 | TGTGCCAGCAGTCAGGGGCTAGAAGAGACCCAGTACTTC | CASSQGLEETQYF
- | TRBJ2-7 | - | TRBV7-9 | TGTGCCAGCAGCTTATTTGTGGGACGAGGATTCTCCTACGAGCAGTACTTC | CASSLFVGRGFSYEQYF
TRBD1 | TRBJ1-1 | - | TRBV11-3 | TGTGCCAGCAGCTCGACAGGGGTCGAGGCGAACACTGAAGCTTTCTTT | CASSSTGVEANTEAFF
TRBD2 | TRBJ2-3 | - | TRBV5-1 | TGCGCCAGCAGCTTGGCCGCTAGCGGGGGACACACAGATACGCAGTATTTT | CASSLAASGGHTDTQYF
- | TRBJ1-2 | - | TRBV14 | TGTGCCAGCAGCCATCTCCGGGACTCCGAACTGCGGAGCTATGGCTACACCTTC | CASSHLRDSELRSYGYTF
- | TRBJ2-7 | - | TRBV5-1 | TGCGCCAGCAGCTTGGCCAGGCCGGAATTTGAGCAGTACTTC | CASSLARPEFEQYF
- | TRBJ1-1 | once | TRBV7-3 | TGTGCCAGCAGCTTCTCCAGGAACACTGAAGCTTTCTTT | CASSFSRNTEAFF
- | TRBJ2-7 | - | TRBV10-3 | TGTGCCATCAGTGCGGGCACGAACTCCTACGAGCAGTACTTC | CAISAGTNSYEQYF
TRBD1 | TRBJ2-6 | - | TRBV14 | TGTGCCAGCAGCCACAGGACAGGCTCTGGGGCCAACGTCCTGACTTTC | CASSHRTGSGANVLTF
TRBD1 | TRBJ2-7 | - | TRBV19 | TGTGCCAGTAGTATGGGGACAGGGGAATACGAGCAGTACTTC | CASSMGTGEYEQYF
- | TRBJ2-3 | - | TRBV12-3/TRBV12-4 | TGTGCCAGCAGTTTAATGGATACGCAGTATTTT | CASSLMDTQYF
TRBD1 | TRBJ2-7 | once | TRBV6-5 | TGTGCCAGCATGTGGACAGGGGGCTACGAGCAGTACTTC | CASMWTGGYEQYF
- | TRBJ2-2 | - | TRBV2 | TGTGCCAGCACCGAAAGGGGGGGGACCGGGGAGCTGTTTTTT | CASTERGGTGELFF
TRBD2 | TRBJ2-5 | - | TRBV2 | TGTGCCAGCAGGCCTTCTAGCGGGGGGGACAGGACCCAGTACTTC | CASRPSSGGDRTQYF
- | TRBJ1-2 | - | TRBV19 | TGTGCCAGTAGTCGTGACAGCAAGACCTATGGCTACACCTTC | CASSRDSKTYGYTF
- | TRBJ2-7 | - | TRBV5-5 | TGTGCCAGCAGCTCGCCGGGCCAGGCCCTCTACGAGCAGTACTTC | CASSSPGQALYEQYF
- | TRBJ2-7 | - | TRBV19 | TGTGCCAGTAGTCCCGCCCCGCCAGGGGCTACGATTGGTGAGCAGTACTTC | CASSPAPPGATIGEQYF
- | TRBJ2-7 | - | TRBV27 | TGTGCCAGCAGTTTTCCCTTTGGGGTGCAGTACTTC | CASSFPFGVQYF
- | TRBJ1-5 | - | TRBV5-1 | TGCGCCAGCAGCTTGATGACAGGTAGCAATCAGCCCCAGCATTTT | CASSLMTGSNQPQHF
- | TRBJ1-1 | - | TRBV7-3 | TGTGCCAGCCATGGGGCGGCTGGAGCTTTCTTT | CASHGAAGAFF
- | TRBJ1-6 | - | TRBV2 | TGTGCCAGCAGACACAGAGGGAGTAATTCACCCCTCCACTTT | CASRHRGSNSPLHF
- | TRBJ1-2 | - | TRBV3-1/TRBV3-2 | TGTGCCAGCAGCCTGACCGGCGGGAACTATGGCTACACCTTC | CASSLTGGNYGYTF
TRBD1 | TRBJ2-7 | - | TRBV12-3/TRBV12-4 | TGTGCCAGCAGTCCGGGACAGGGTTACGAGCAGTACTTC | CASSPGQGYEQYF
- | TRBJ1-1 | - | TRBV19 | TGTGCCAGTAGTATAGCGGGAGGCGCTGAAGCTTTCTTT | CASSIAGGAEAFF
- | TRBJ1-1 | - | TRBV4-2 | TGTGCCAGCAGCCAAGTCTCGTGGGCCAGGGAGTACACTGAAGCTTTCTTT | CASSQVSWAREYTEAFF
- | TRBJ1-3 | - | TRBV19 | TGTGCCAGTAGTATTCAGTCCCAATCTGGAAACACCATATATTTT | CASSIQSQSGNTIYF
TRBD1 | TRBJ1-4 | - | TRBV11-2 | TGTGCCAGCAGCTCAAGATTCCGGGACAGGCAAGAAAAACTGTTTTTT | CASSSRFRDRQEKLFF
- | TRBJ2-7 | - | TRBV5-5 | TGTGCCAGCAGCCCCAGAGAATCCTACGAGCAGTACTTC | CASSPRESYEQYF
- | TRBJ2-3 | - | TRBV2 | TGTGCCAGCATGTTAAGCACAGATACGCAGTATTTT | CASMLSTDTQYF
- | TRBJ1-6 | - | TRBV4-2 | TGTGCCAGCAGCCAAGTTATAGCAGCCAATTCACCCCTCCACTTT | CASSQVIAANSPLHF
TRBD2 | TRBJ2-5 | - | TRBV5-4 | TGTGCCAGCACGGGCGGGGGGGCTCGAGAGACCCAGTACTTC | CASTGGGARETQYF
TRBD1 | TRBJ2-7 | - | TRBV27 | TGTGCCAGCAGTAACCACAGCAGTTTATTTCCATTCCGGGACAGGGTTTCCTACGAGCAGTACTTC | CASSNHSSLFPFRDRVSYEQYF
TRBD2 | TRBJ2-5 | - | TRBV29-1 | TGCAGCGTTGAAGGCCTTAGCGGGGGGACGGAGACCCAGTACTTC | CSVEGLSGGTETQYF
TRBD1 | TRBJ2-6 | - | TRBV4-2 | TGTGCCAGCAGCCAACCTGACAGGGGGCGCACTGGGGCCAACGTCCTGACTTTC | CASSQPDRGRTGANVLTF